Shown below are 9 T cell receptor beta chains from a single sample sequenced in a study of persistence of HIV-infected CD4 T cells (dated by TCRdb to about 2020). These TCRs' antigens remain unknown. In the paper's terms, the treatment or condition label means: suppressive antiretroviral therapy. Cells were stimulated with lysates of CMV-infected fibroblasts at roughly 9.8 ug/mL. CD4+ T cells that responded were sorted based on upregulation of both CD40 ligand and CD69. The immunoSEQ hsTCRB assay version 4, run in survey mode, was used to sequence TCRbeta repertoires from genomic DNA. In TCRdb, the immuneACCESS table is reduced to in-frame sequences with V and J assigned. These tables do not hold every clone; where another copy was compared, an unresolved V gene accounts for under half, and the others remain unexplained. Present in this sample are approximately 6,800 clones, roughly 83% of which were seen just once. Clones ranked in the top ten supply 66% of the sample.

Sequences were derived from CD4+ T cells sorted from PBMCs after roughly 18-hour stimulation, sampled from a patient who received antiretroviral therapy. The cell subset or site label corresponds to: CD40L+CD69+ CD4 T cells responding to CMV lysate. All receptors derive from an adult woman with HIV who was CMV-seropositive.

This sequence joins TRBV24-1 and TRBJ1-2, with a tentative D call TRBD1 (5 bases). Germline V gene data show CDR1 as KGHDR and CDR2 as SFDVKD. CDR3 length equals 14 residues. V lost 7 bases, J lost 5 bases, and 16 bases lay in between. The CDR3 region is CATRDDQGIYGYTF. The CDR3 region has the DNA TGTGCCACCAGGGACGATCAGGGAATTTATGGCTACACCTTC.

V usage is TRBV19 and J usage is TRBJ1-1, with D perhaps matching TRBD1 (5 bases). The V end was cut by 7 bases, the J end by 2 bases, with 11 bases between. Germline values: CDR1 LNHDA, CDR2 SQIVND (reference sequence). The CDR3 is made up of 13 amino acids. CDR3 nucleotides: TGTGCCAGTACCCCAGACAGAAACACTGAAGCTTTCTTT. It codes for CASTPDRNTEAFF.

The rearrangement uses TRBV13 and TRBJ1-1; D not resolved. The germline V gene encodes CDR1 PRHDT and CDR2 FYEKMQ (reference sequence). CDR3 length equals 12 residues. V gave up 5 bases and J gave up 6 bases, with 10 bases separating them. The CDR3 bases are TGTGCCAGCAGCCTTCCACCAGCTGAAGCTTTCTTT. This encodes CASSLPPAEAFF.

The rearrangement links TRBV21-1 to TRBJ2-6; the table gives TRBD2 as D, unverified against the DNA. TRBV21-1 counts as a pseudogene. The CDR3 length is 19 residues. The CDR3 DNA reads TGTGCCAGCAGCCCCGGGATCACGTCACCCTTCTCTGGGGCCAACGTCCTGACTTTC. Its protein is CASSPGITSPFSGANVLTF.

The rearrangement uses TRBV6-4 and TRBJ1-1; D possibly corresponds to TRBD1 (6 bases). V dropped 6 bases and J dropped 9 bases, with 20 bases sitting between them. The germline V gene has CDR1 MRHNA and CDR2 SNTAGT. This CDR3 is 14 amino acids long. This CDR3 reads CASRGGQFRWKAFF. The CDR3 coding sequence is TGTGCCAGCAGGGGCGGACAGTTTCGATGGAAAGCTTTCTTT.

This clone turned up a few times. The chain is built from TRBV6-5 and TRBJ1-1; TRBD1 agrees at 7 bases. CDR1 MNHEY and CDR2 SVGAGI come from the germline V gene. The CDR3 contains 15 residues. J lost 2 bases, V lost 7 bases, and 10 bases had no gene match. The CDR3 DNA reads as TGTGCCAGCAAAAAAATGGACAGGCCCAACACTGAAGCTTTCTTT. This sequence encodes CASKKMDRPNTEAFF.

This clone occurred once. The CDR3 region is CASSSRAGVSGANVLTF. The CDR3 coding sequence is TGTGCCAGCAGTTCTCGGGCGGGAGTATCTGGGGCCAACGTCCTGACTTTC. V gene TRBV28 combines with J gene TRBJ2-6; 7 bases map to TRBD2. The V and J ends lost 4 bases and 1 base, in that order; junction bases with no gene match: 7. Germline lookup yields CDR1 MDHEN and CDR2 SYDVKM. The CDR3 length is 17 residues.

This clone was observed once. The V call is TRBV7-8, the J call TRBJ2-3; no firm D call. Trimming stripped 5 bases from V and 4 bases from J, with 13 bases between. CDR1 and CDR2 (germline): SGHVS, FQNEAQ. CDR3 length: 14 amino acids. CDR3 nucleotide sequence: TGTGCCAGCAGCCGTGAATTTGGGGCAGATACGCAGTATTTT. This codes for CASSREFGADTQYF.

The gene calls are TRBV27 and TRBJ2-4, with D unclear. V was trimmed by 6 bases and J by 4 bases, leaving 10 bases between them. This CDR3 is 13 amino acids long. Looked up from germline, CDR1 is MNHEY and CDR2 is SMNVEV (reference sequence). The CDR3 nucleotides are TGTGCCAGCAGCCTAACAGTGAAAAACATTCAGTACTTC. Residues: CASSLTVKNIQYF.